What follows are 9 T cell receptor beta chains derived from one specimen sequenced in a study of tumor-infiltrating lymphocytes in primary liver carcinoma. With roughly 500 ng total RNA as template and a constant-region primer, TCR beta cDNA was made. Researchers made the TCR beta libraries by running three nested multiplex PCR rounds with slightly modified ARM-PCR. The first two PCR rounds used TRBV1-TRBV30 primers with a Cbeta primer, 9 to 10 cycles each. TCRdb recomputed calls from the multiplex PCR reads with MiXCR, one row per CDR3 protein. The repertoire holds hundreds of thousands of distinct CDR3 sequences, with approximately 54% as singletons. The authors took blood RNA from unsorted whole blood and also extracted germline DNA. Sequenced: peripheral blood. These receptors were collected from a woman in her 30s with primary liver carcinoma and hepatitis B virus infection.

Comments on this clonotype: The junction departs from the called germline gene at one end, perhaps through a read error. The V call is TRBV6-5, the J call TRBJ2-1, with D possibly matching TRBD2 (7 bases). The germline V gene encodes CDR1 MNHEY and CDR2 SVGAGI. This CDR3 has 15 residues. CDR3 sequence reads: CANSEGQAGHNEQFF. In DNA, the CDR3 is TGTGCCAACAGTGAGGGACAAGCGGGACACAATGAGCAGTTCTTC.

This clonotype came up once. A single base separates this from a much larger clone, so it may be a read error. This chain joins TRBV12-2 and TRBJ2-7; TRBD2, the table's D call, lacks a check against the DNA. TRBV12-2 is described as a pseudogene. This CDR3 has 16 amino acids. The CDR3 nucleotides are TGTGCAAGTCGCTTAGTAAAACCAAAGCGGGACTACGAGCAGTACTTC. Protein sequence: CASRLVKPKRDYEQYF.

This sequence joins TRBV6-5 and TRBJ2-2; D not certain. There are 16 residues in the CDR3. Germline CDR1 MNHEY, CDR2 SVGAGI. With 0 bases removed from V and 5 bases from J, the gap between germline ends came to 13 bases. The CDR3 is CASSYSAVVKTGELFF. The DNA of the CDR3 is TGTGCCAGCAGTTACTCGGCCGTTGTTAAGACCGGGGAGCTGTTTTTT.

This clonotype has a single count. The CDR3 does not close with the conserved phenylalanine or tryptophan, likely indicating a read error. It is unclear where the CDR3 begins or ends on the DNA, so no DNA is shown, and the CDR3 is as TCRdb lists it. V and J are TRBV21-1 and TRBJ2-7; the D call in the table, TRBD2, was not verified against the DNA. TRBV21-1 is a recognized pseudogene. The length of the CDR3 is 15 amino acids, counting both ends. CDR3 residues: CASSKAPAGAYEHYS.

In regard to this clonotype: A read error may explain this, as a much larger clone is one base away. The gene calls are TRBV7-3 and TRBJ2-3; D unresolved. This CDR3 is built from 12 residues. Germline lookup yields CDR1 SGHTA and CDR2 FQGTGA. Between the trimmed V and J ends, which lost 0 bases and 6 bases, there was a span of 4 bases. The CDR3: CASSLTGDTQYF. CDR3 sequence (DNA): TGTGCCAGCAGCTTAACGGGGGATACGCAGTATTTT.

This clonotype was seen ten or more times. The chain uses TRBV4-3 and TRBJ2-7, with TRBD2 as a possible D gene (5 bases). Trimming shortened V by 0 bases and J by 4 bases, and 13 bases separated the two germline ends. The germline V gene has CDR1 LGHNA and CDR2 YSLEER. The CDR3 runs 15 residues. The CDR3 DNA is TGCGCCAGCAGCCAAGAACTCGGGGTCGTTTACGAGCAGTACTTC. It specifies CASSQELGVVYEQYF.

The genes are TRBV6-5 and TRBJ1-2; the D gene is possibly TRBD1 (5 bases). The CDR3 contains 15 residues. The germline CDR1 and CDR2 sequences are MNHEY and SVGAGI. The ends were cut back, 6 bases at V and 8 bases at J, with 22 bases in the middle. CDR3 loop: CASSRPGRGSGGYTF. The CDR3, as DNA: TGTGCCAGCAGCCGTCCGGGACGGGGTTCAGGGGGCTACACCTTC.

There are many counts of this clonotype. This chain connects TRBV11-2 to TRBJ2-3; 9 bases line up with TRBD2. Losses at the gene ends were 4 bases for V and 0 bases for J; bases not matched to a gene: 5. The CDR3 runs 16 residues. Germline CDR1 reads SGHAT; CDR2 reads FQNNGV. The CDR3 DNA reads as TGTGCCAGCAGCTGGCTAGCGGGACGAAGCACAGATACGCAGTATTTT. Amino acid sequence: CASSWLAGRSTDTQYF.

This clonotype was found many times. The chain combines TRBV12-3 or TRBV12-4 with TRBJ2-2, with 14 bases identical to TRBD2. This CDR3 is 15 amino acids long. Trimming at V came to 4 bases and at J to 6 bases, leaving 1 base not matched to a gene. DNA for the CDR3: TGTGCCAGCAGTTGGACTAGCGGGAGGTCCGGGGAGCTGTTTTTT. Its translation: CASSWTSGRSGELFF.